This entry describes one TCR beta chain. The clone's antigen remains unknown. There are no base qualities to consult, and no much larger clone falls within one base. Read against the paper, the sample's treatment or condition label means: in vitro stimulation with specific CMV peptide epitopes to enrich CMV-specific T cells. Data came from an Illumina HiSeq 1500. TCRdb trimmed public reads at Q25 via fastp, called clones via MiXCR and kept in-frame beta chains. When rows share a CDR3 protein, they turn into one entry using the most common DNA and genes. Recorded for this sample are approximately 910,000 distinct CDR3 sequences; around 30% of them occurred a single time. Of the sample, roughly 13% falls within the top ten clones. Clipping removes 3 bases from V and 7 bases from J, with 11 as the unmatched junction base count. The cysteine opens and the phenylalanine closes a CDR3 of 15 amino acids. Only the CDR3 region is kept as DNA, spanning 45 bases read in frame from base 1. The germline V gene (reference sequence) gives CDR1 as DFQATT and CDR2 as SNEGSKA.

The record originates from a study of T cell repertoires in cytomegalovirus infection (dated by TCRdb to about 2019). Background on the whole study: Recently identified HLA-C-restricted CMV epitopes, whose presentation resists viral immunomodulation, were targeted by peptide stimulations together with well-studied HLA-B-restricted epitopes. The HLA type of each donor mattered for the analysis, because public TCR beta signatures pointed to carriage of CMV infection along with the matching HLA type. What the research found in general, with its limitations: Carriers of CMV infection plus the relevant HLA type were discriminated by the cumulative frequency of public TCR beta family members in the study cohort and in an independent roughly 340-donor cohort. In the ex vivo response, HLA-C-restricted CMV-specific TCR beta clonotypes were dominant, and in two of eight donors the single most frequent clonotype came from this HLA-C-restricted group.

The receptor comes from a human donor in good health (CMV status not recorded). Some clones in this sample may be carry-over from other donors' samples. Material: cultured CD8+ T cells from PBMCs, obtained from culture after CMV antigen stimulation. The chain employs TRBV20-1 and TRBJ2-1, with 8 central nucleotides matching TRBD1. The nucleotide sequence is TGCAGTGCTAGGGATCAGGGGGCGCTCAAAAATGAGCAGTTCTTC. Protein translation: CSARDQGALKNEQFF.